Presented here are 11 T cell receptor beta chains from one specimen sequenced in a study of vaccination effects on CD4 cells after COVID-19. These receptors have no identified antigens. Expansion with viral peptide pools was applied to antigen-specific CD4+ T cells by the ViraFEST assay prior to sequencing. Isolating CD4+ T cells followed less than 11 days of culture. Vaccine recipients lacked prior SARS-CoV-2 infection and had negative nucleocapsid antibodies. Clones were read by immunoSEQ multiplex PCR, and TCRdb kept only the in-frame ones, dropping some. The sample records 74,000 or so clones, 75% to 85% being singletons. Material: CD4+ T cells from PBMCs cultured with SARS-CoV-2 spike peptides, obtained before COVID-19 vaccination. All receptors derive from a human donor who received a COVID-19 vaccine.

The V gene is TRBV3-1 (or the pseudogene TRBV3-2), the J gene TRBJ2-7, with 7 bases that match TRBD2. Germline-derived CDR1 and CDR2 are LGHDT and YNNKEL (reference sequence). V was pared by 1 base and J by 3 bases, with 0 bases of the junction left unmatched. This CDR3 region has 13 residues. The DNA for the CDR3 is TGTGCCAGCAGCCAAGGGACTAGCTACGAGCAGTACGTC. Protein product: CASSQGTSYEQYV.

This clone was observed a few times. The chain links TRBV5-5 to TRBJ2-2; D perhaps matches TRBD1 (5 bases). Germline V CDR1 and CDR2: SGHKS, YYEKEE (reference sequence). V shed 0 bases and J shed 5 bases, with 14 bases lying between them. The CDR3 is 16 amino acids. The CDR3 loop reads CASSLGVRAGTGELFF. Written as DNA, the CDR3 is TGTGCCAGCAGCTTGGGAGTCAGGGCAGGGACCGGGGAGCTGTTTTTT.

The rearrangement joins TRBV3-1 (or the pseudogene TRBV3-2) to TRBJ2-5; no clear D gene. Germline V gene sequence: CDR1 LGHDT, CDR2 YNNKEL (reference sequence). V lost 4 bases and J 5 bases, leaving 8 bases between the germline ends. CDR3 length equals 12 residues. The CDR3 is CASSRNRETQYF. For the CDR3, the DNA is TGTGCCAGCAGCCGTAACCGGGAGACCCAGTACTTC.

The gene calls are TRBV18 and TRBJ2-6, with no clear D. The CDR3 runs 17 residues. The germline gives CDR1 KGHSH, CDR2 LQKENI. Trimming shortened V by 3 bases and J by 4 bases, and 16 bases separated the two germline ends. The CDR3 DNA follows: TGTGCCAGCTCACCCGGTCCCCCAAGGACCGGGGCCAACGTCCTGACTTTC. Protein: CASSPGPPRTGANVLTF.

The chain is built from TRBV2 and TRBJ1-2, with D possibly TRBD1 on 5 matching bases. Germline V gene sequence: CDR1 SNHLY, CDR2 FYNNEI. The germline V and J ends were trimmed by 6 bases and 8 bases, with 16 bases remaining between them. This CDR3 comprises 13 residues. CDR3 DNA sequence: TGTGCCAGCAGCTCGGAGAGGGGAAACGGCTACACCTTC. This encodes CASSSERGNGYTF.

The chain carries TRBV12-3 or TRBV12-4 and TRBJ1-2, with 9 bases aligning to TRBD1. The CDR3 consists of 12 residues. V was clipped by 5 bases and J by 8 bases; unmatched bases: 3. CDR3 nucleotide sequence: TGTGCCAGCAGTACAGGGGGCGGCGGCTACACCTTC. Amino acids: CASSTGGGGYTF.

The rearrangement joins TRBV2 to TRBJ1-1, with D uncertain. The CDR3 extends over 11 amino acids. CDR1 and CDR2 from the germline V gene are SNHLY and FYNNEI. The V end lost 6 bases, the J end lost 4 bases, and 6 bases lay between the germline ends. CDR3 amino acids: CASRYTTEAFF. The CDR3 DNA reads as TGTGCCAGCAGGTACACCACTGAAGCTTTCTTT.

This clone showed up just a few times. The same CDR3 is also encoded by other DNA sequences in this sample. V usage is TRBV5-1 and J usage is TRBJ2-2; D unresolved. Germline CDR1 is SGHRS and CDR2 is YFSETQ. This CDR3 region has 15 residues. V was cut by 1 base and J by 2 bases, with 9 bases left in between. CDR3 DNA: TGCGCCAGCAGCTTGCAGACACTTAACACCGGGGAGCTGTTTTTT. Its translation is CASSLQTLNTGELFF. Combining the CDR3 with reference TRBV5-1 and TRBJ2-2 gives the whole variable domain KAGVTQTPRYLIKTRGQQVTLSCSPISGHRSVSWYQQTPGQGLQFLFEYFSETQRNKGNFPGRFSGRQFSNSRSEMNVSTLELGDSALYLCASSLQTLNTGELFFGEGSRLTVL.

This clone was found once. CDR3: CATREGGTYANTGELFF. The CDR3 bases are TGTGCCACCAGGGAAGGTGGCACCTACGCGAACACCGGGGAGCTGTTTTTT. The chain is built from TRBV24-1 and TRBJ2-2, with D uncertain. This CDR3 spans 17 amino acids. Trimming removed 7 bases from V and 0 bases from J, with 17 bases in between. Looked up from germline, CDR1 is KGHDR and CDR2 is SFDVKD.

The V call is TRBV2, the J call TRBJ1-6; D unresolved. V lost 3 bases and J lost 0, with 6 bases in between. This CDR3 is 15 amino acids long. Germline CDR1 is SNHLY and CDR2 is FYNNEI. DNA for the CDR3: TGTGCCAGCAGTGATGAGGGCTCCTATAATTCACCCCTCCACTTT. This codes for CASSDEGSYNSPLHF. The full variable domain, its missing parts supplied by reference TRBV2 and TRBJ1-6, is EPEVTQTPSHQVTQMGQEVILRCVPISNHLYFYWYRQILGQKVEFLVSFYNNEISEKSEIFDDQFSVERPDGSNFTLKIRSTKLEDSAMYFCASSDEGSYNSPLHFGNGTRLTVT.

This chain connects TRBV9 to TRBJ1-2; D ambiguous. This CDR3 is built from 15 residues. Germline V gene data show CDR1 as SGDLS and CDR2 as YYNGEE. The ends were cut back, 0 bases at V and 3 bases at J, with 12 bases in the middle. The chain's CDR3 is CASSVVPDGHYGYTF. In nucleotides, the CDR3 is TGTGCCAGCAGCGTAGTACCCGACGGCCACTATGGCTACACCTTC. Looking up the rest from reference TRBV9 and TRBJ1-2 gives the full variable domain: DSGVTQTPKHLITATGQRVTLRCSPRSGDLSVYWYQQSLDQGLQFLIQYYNGEERAKGNILERFSAQQFPDLHSELNLSSLELGDSALYFCASSVVPDGHYGYTFGSGTRLTVV.